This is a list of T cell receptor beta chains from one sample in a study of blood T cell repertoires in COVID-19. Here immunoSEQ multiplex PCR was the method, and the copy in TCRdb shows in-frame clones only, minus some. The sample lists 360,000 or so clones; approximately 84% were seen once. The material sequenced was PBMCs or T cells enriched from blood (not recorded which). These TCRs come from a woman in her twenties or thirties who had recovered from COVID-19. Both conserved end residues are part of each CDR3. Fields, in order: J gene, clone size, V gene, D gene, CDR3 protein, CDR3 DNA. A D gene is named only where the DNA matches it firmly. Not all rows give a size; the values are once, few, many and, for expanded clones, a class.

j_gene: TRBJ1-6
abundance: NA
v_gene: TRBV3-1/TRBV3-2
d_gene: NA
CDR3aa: CASSQGGIGNSPLHF
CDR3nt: TGTGCCAGCAGCCAGGGGGGGATAGGTAATTCACCCCTCCACTTT

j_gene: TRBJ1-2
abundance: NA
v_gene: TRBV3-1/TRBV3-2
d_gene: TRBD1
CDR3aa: CASSHAGGGTGAVYGYTF
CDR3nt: TGTGCCAGCAGCCATGCGGGAGGTGGGACAGGGGCTGTCTATGGCTACACCTTC

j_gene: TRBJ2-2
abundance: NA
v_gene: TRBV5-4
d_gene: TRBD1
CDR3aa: CASSWDRGNTGELFF
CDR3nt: TGTGCCAGCAGCTGGGACAGGGGGAACACCGGGGAGCTGTTTTTT

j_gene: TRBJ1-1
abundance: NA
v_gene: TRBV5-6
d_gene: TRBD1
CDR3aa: CASSQTTGLNTEAFF
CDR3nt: TGTGCCAGCAGCCAAACGACAGGGTTGAACACTGAAGCTTTCTTT

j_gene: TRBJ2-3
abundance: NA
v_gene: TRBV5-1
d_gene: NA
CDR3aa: CASSLGGWGTDTQYF
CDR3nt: TGCGCCAGCAGCTTGGGAGGGTGGGGCACAGATACGCAGTATTTT

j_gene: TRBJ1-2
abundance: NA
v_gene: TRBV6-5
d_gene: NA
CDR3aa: CASRGQGSNYGYTF
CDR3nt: TGTGCCAGCAGGGGTCAGGGATCTAACTATGGCTACACCTTC

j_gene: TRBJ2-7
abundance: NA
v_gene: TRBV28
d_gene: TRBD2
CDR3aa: CASSLVVEAGLAGLSSYEQYF
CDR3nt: TGTGCCAGCAGTTTGGTTGTGGAGGCGGGACTAGCGGGACTGAGCTCCTACGAGCAGTACTTC

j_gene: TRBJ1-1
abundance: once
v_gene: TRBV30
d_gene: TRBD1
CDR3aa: CAWRQGAAFF
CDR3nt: TGTGCCTGGAGACAGGGGGCAGCTTTCTTT

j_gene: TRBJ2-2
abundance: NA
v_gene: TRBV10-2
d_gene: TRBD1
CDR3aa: CASRPGTGRNGELFF
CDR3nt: TGCGCCAGCAGACCCGGGACAGGGCGGAACGGGGAGCTGTTTTTT

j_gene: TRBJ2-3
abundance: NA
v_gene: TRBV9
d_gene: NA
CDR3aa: CASSVVGAGDTQYF
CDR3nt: TGTGCCAGCAGCGTAGTTGGGGCCGGAGATACGCAGTATTTT

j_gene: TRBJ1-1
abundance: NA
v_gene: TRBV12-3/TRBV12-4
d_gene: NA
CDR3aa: CAAGGWTEAFF
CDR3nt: TGTGCTGCGGGAGGGTGGACTGAAGCTTTCTTT

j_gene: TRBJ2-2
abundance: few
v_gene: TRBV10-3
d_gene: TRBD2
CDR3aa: CAISTLAANTGELFF
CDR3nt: TGTGCCATCAGTACACTAGCGGCGAACACCGGGGAGCTGTTTTTT

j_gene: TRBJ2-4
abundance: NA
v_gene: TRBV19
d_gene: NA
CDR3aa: CASSIRPSENIQYF
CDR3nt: TGTGCCAGTAGTATTCGACCCAGCGAAAACATTCAGTACTTC

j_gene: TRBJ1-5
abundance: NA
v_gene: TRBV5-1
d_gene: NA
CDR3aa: CASSFGPNQPQHF
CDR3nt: TGCGCCAGCAGCTTTGGGCCAAATCAGCCCCAGCATTTT

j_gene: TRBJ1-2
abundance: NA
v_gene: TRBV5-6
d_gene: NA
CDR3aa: CASSLAGKDGYTF
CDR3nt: TGTGCCAGCAGCTTGGCAGGGAAGGATGGCTACACCTTC

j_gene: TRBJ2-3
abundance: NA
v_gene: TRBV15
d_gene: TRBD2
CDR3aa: CATSRDSRRELTDTQYF
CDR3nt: TGTGCCACCAGCAGAGATAGTCGGCGGGAGCTCACAGATACGCAGTATTTT

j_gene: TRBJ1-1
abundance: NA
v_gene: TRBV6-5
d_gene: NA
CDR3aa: CASSSGRGYHTEAFF
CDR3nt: TGTGCCAGCAGCTCCGGCCGAGGTTACCACACTGAAGCTTTCTTT

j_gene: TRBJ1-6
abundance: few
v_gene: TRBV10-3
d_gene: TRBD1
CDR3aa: CAISEEGQGVGSPLHF
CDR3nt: TGTGCCATCAGTGAGGAGGGCCAGGGGGTTGGTTCACCCCTCCACTTT

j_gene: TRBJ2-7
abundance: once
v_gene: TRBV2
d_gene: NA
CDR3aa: CASSEDLPRGEQYF
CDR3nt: TGTGCCAGCAGTGAAGACCTCCCCAGAGGGGAGCAGTACTTC

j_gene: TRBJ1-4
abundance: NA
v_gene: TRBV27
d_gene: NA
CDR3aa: CASARDTFYEKLFF
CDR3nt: TGTGCCAGCGCTAGGGACACTTTTTATGAAAAACTGTTTTTT

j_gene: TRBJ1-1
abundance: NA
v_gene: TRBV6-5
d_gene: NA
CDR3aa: CASSPPGGGTEAFF
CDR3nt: TGTGCCAGCAGTCCCCCCGGGGGGGGCACTGAAGCTTTCTTT

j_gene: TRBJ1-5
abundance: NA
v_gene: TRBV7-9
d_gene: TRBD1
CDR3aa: CASSLQGVGQPQHF
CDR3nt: TGTGCCAGCAGCCTCCAGGGGGTAGGCCAGCCCCAGCATTTT

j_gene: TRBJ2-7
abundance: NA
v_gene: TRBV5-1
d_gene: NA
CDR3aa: CASSANPTGAYEQYF
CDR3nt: TGCGCCAGCAGCGCGAACCCGACGGGAGCCTACGAGCAGTACTTC

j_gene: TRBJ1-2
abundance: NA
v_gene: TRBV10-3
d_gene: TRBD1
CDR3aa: CAISDQTGAGYGYTF
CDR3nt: TGTGCCATCAGTGATCAGACAGGGGCTGGCTATGGCTACACCTTC

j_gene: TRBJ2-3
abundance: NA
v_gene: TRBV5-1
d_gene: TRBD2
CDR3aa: CASSSTPSGTDTQYF
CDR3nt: TGCGCCAGCAGCTCCACGCCTAGCGGGACAGATACGCAGTATTTT

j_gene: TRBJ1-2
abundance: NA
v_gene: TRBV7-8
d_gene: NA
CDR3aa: CASSLVAQSGYTF
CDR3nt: TGTGCCAGCAGCTTAGTTGCACAGTCTGGCTACACCTTC